The T cell receptor beta chain under discussion was sequenced for a study of T cell responses to AZD1222 COVID-19 vaccine. Whole-study findings and limits: Spike was spanned by vaccine-associated CD4 TCRs, which were dominant at 160-218 and 743-854. When two AZD1222 doses had been given, Spike-specific TCR breadth and depth rose. There were repertoire samples only from the period after the peak T cell response.

About this clone itself: No antigen is known for it.

Analysis merged second doses at about 4 or about 12 weeks. CDR3 size: 16 residues. Trimming shortened V by 5 bases and J by 8 bases, and 22 bases separated the two germline ends. The germline V gene has CDR1 SGHAT and CDR2 FQNNGV. Generated by immunoSEQ multiplex PCR, the TCRdb table keeps only in-frame clones and is missing some. This table holds over 85,000 clones, about 95% found once. This rearrangement joins TRBV11-2 to TRBJ2-1, with D maybe TRBD1 (6 bases). This sequence was found in an adult who received the AZD1222 COVID-19 vaccine. The sample was peripheral blood, taken 28 days after the second AZD1222 dose. The CDR3: CASSGSRDPRGHEQFF. CDR3 DNA: TGTGCCAGCAGCGGGTCCCGGGACCCCAGGGGCCATGAGCAGTTCTTC.